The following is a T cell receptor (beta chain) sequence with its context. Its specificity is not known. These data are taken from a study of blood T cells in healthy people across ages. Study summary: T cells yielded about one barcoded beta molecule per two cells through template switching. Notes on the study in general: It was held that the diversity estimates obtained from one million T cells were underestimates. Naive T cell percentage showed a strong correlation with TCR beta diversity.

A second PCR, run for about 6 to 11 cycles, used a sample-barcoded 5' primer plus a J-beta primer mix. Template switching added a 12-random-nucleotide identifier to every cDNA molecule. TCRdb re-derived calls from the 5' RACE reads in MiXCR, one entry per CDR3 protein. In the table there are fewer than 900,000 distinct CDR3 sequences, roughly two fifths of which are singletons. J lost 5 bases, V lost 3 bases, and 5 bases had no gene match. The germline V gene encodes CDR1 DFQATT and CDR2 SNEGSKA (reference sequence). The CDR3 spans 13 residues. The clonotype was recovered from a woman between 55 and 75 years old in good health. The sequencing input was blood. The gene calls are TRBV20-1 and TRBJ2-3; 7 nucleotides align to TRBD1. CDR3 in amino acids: CSARTGFQDTQYF. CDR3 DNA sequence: TGCAGTGCTAGGACAGGGTTTCAAGATACGCAGTATTTT.